The source of this T cell receptor (beta chain) is a study of T cell changes during pregnancy in multiple sclerosis. Sequencing was performed with immunoSEQ multiplex PCR; in TCRdb, only in-frame clones are kept and a portion is missing. The sample gives around 35,000 clones, 85% to 95% of which show up once; 1.2% is in the top ten. Germline V CDR1 and CDR2: ENHRY, SYGVKD. This CDR3 has 14 amino acids. The ends lost 6 bases at V and 10 bases at J; junction bases unmatched: 10. The rearrangement uses TRBV10-3 and TRBJ2-1; 9 bases are a match to TRBD2. The TCR comes from a female donor with multiple sclerosis, enrolled in a pregnancy study. The sequenced sample consisted of PBMCs (not recorded whether the cells were cultured). CDR3 amino acids: CAISREPSGIEQFF. As DNA, the CDR3 is TGTGCCATCAGCCGAGAGCCTAGCGGGATCGAGCAGTTCTTC.